The next 26 T cell receptor beta chains were all read from a single sample in a study of T-cell reconstitution after alpha-beta-depleted transplantation in children. This sample's TCRbeta library carried unique molecular identifier barcodes. MiXCR was run by TCRdb on the PCR reads, yielding one entry per CDR3 protein. Seen here are fewer than 700,000 distinct CDR3 sequences, 10% to 15% observed once, and the top ten hold about 2.2%. Source: PBMCs, mostly from graft donor cells, taken 360 days after TCRalphabeta/CD19-depleted stem cell transplant. These receptors were obtained from a male patient younger than 18 who had a stem cell transplant for acute myeloid leukemia, so the T cells may come from the graft donor.

This clonotype has a handful of counts. The chain is built from TRBV4-1 and TRBJ2-5; 10 nucleotides agree with TRBD2. The germline V gene has CDR1 MGHRA and CDR2 YSYEKL. The CDR3 consists of 21 residues. With 1 base clipped from V and 5 bases from J, the junction kept 22 bases outside the gene matches. The CDR3 protein is CASSQVAIAGGLGGYGETQYF. Here the CDR3 DNA reads TGCGCCAGCAGCCAAGTCGCAATAGCGGGAGGACTCGGCGGGTATGGGGAGACCCAGTACTTC.

This clonotype occurred many times. This sequence joins TRBV12-3 or TRBV12-4 and TRBJ2-4, with D possibly being TRBD1 or TRBD2 (5 bases each). V lost 3 bases, J lost 1 base, and 10 bases lay in between. This CDR3 spans 15 amino acids. The CDR3 bases are TGTGCCAGCAGTTTGAGAGGGGCGGCCAAAAACATTCAGTACTTC. Translation gives CASSLRGAAKNIQYF.

This clonotype showed up many times. The chain uses TRBV28 and TRBJ2-7; 8 bases line up with TRBD2. The trim removed 5 bases at V and 2 bases at J, leaving 8 bases unmatched. The germline V gene has CDR1 MDHEN and CDR2 SYDVKM. The CDR3 is made up of 15 amino acids. The CDR3 DNA follows: TGTGCCAGCAGTACCGGGACTAGGGACACCTACGAGCAGTACTTC. It specifies CASSTGTRDTYEQYF.

The gene calls are TRBV20-1 and TRBJ1-4; no clear D. The CDR3 totals 13 residues. V lost 5 bases to trimming and J lost 8 bases, with 15 bases between them. CDR1 is DFQATT and CDR2 is SNEGSKA in the germline V gene (reference sequence). DNA of the CDR3: TGCAGTGCTTTCTCATCGACCAGGGAAAAACTGTTTTTT. It translates to CSAFSSTREKLFF.

CDR3 amino acids: CASSSRGGADGYTF. The CDR3 nucleotides read TGTGCCAGCAGCTCCCGAGGTGGGGCGGATGGCTACACCTTC. This sequence joins TRBV7-8 and TRBJ1-2; possible D gene TRBD1, 5 bases. The germline V gene has CDR1 SGHVS and CDR2 FQNEAQ. V shed 4 bases and J shed 6 bases, with 15 bases lying between them. This CDR3 comprises 14 residues.

Only a few counts were recorded for this clonotype. The chain employs TRBV5-1 and TRBJ2-1, with a possible D match to TRBD2 (6 bases). The CDR3 has 15 residues. V was shortened by 1 base and J by 9 bases, with 17 bases between the two germline ends. CDR1 and CDR2 (germline): SGHRS, YFSETQ. This chain's CDR3 is CASSLRLGLTGEQFF. The CDR3 DNA is TGCGCCAGCAGCTTGAGACTAGGGCTAACGGGTGAGCAGTTCTTC.

This clonotype was recorded a few times. The J gene is TRBJ2-1, the V gene TRBV12-3 or TRBV12-4; 8 bases agree with TRBD2. The CDR3 totals 15 residues. After removal of 6 bases from V and 9 bases from J, the junction contained 13 bases not matched to a gene. The CDR3 sequence is CASRLGGAGASEQFF. CDR3 coding DNA: TGTGCCAGCAGGCTCGGGGGGGCGGGAGCTTCTGAGCAGTTCTTC.

The chain recombines TRBV29-1 with TRBJ2-3, with 9 bases fitting TRBD1. This CDR3 has 13 residues. Germline-derived CDR1 and CDR2 are SQVTM and ANQGSEA. Unmatched junction bases numbered 3, after V lost 4 bases and J lost 4 bases. CDR3 coding DNA: TGCAGCGTTGGTCGACAGGGGGCAGATACGCAGTATTTT. As protein: CSVGRQGADTQYF.

This rearrangement joins TRBV20-1 to TRBJ2-3, with D maybe TRBD2 (5 bases). CDR1 is DFQATT and CDR2 is SNEGSKA in the germline V gene (reference sequence). This CDR3 contains 16 residues. The V gene lost 3 bases and the J gene lost 0 bases, with 16 bases spanning the gap. The CDR3 DNA is TGCAGTGCTAGCAAGAAGCGGAACCCGAGCACAGATACGCAGTATTTT. It encodes CSASKKRNPSTDTQYF.

This clonotype was detected only a few times. This rearrangement joins TRBV15 to TRBJ1-4, with TRBD1 as a possible D gene (5 bases). The CDR3 extends over 13 amino acids. The V gene's germline CDR1 is LNHNV and CDR2 YYDKDF (reference sequence). Trimming shortened V by 1 base and J by 5 bases, and 5 bases separated the two germline ends. In DNA form, the CDR3 reads TGTGCCACCAGCAGAGGGGACAATGAAAAACTGTTTTTT. Protein sequence: CATSRGDNEKLFF.

V is TRBV9 and J is TRBJ2-7, with D unresolved. Trimming shortened V by 0 bases and J by 2 bases, and 18 bases separated the two germline ends. This CDR3 is 17 amino acids long. The germline CDR1 and CDR2 sequences are SGDLS and YYNGEE. The CDR3 DNA reads as TGTGCCAGCAGCGTAGAAACTACGGCTGGCCCCCCCTACGAGCAGTACTTC. Translation: CASSVETTAGPPYEQYF. Complete variable domain (other parts from reference TRBV9 and TRBJ2-7): DSGVTQTPKHLITATGQRVTLRCSPRSGDLSVYWYQQSLDQGLQFLIQYYNGEERAKGNILERFSAQQFPDLHSELNLSSLELGDSALYFCASSVETTAGPPYEQYFGPGTRLTVT.

This clonotype appeared a few times. The chain links TRBV4-3 to TRBJ2-1, with D uncertain. V shed 5 bases and J shed 6 bases, with 11 bases lying between them. The CDR3 contains 13 residues. Germline-derived CDR1 and CDR2 are LGHNA and YSLEER. The DNA of the CDR3 is TGCGCCAGCAGCAAGATAGTCCCCAATGAGCAGTTCTTC. It codes for CASSKIVPNEQFF.

The chain is built from TRBV18 and TRBJ2-7; no reliable D call. Germline V gene data show CDR1 as KGHSH and CDR2 as LQKENI. Trimming left V 1 base short and J 6 bases short, with 7 bases between. The CDR3 length is 12 residues. CDR3 DNA: TGTGCCAGCTCACCACTCGGAAGCGAGCAGTACTTC. Encoded protein: CASSPLGSEQYF.

The gene calls are TRBV2 and TRBJ2-1; the match to TRBD2 covers 11 bases. After removal of 5 bases from V and 1 base from J, the junction contained 13 bases not matched to a gene. Germline CDR1 reads SNHLY; CDR2 reads FYNNEI. The CDR3 is 19 amino acids. CDR3 bases: TGTGCCAGCAGTTTTCATACTAGCGGGAGTGGGAAGTCCTACAATGAGCAGTTCTTC. Amino acid sequence: CASSFHTSGSGKSYNEQFF.

The chain combines TRBV9 with TRBJ2-5; TRBD2 agrees at 11 bases. The CDR3 has 14 amino acids. V lost 4 bases, J lost 4 bases, and 3 bases stayed unmatched. CDR1 is SGDLS and CDR2 is YYNGEE in the germline V gene. DNA for the CDR3: TGTGCCAGCAGCAAACTAGCGGGAGTAGAGACCCAGTACTTC. It encodes CASSKLAGVETQYF. Complete variable domain (other parts from reference TRBV9 and TRBJ2-5): DSGVTQTPKHLITATGQRVTLRCSPRSGDLSVYWYQQSLDQGLQFLIQYYNGEERAKGNILERFSAQQFPDLHSELNLSSLELGDSALYFCASSKLAGVETQYFGPGTRLLVL.

This clonotype was counted only a few times. The rearrangement uses TRBV7-3 and TRBJ2-1; perhaps D is TRBD1 or TRBD2 (5 bases each). CDR3 length: 16 residues. Trimming pared 2 bases from V and 2 bases from J, leaving 13 bases between. Per the germline V gene, CDR1 is SGHTA and CDR2 is FQGTGA. In DNA, the CDR3 is TGTGCCAGCAGCTTACAACTGACGGGACCCTACAATGAGCAGTTCTTC. Encoded protein: CASSLQLTGPYNEQFF.

J is TRBJ2-1 and V is TRBV7-2, with D unresolved. The germline V gene has CDR1 SGHTA and CDR2 FQGNSA. The CDR3 runs 13 residues. The germline V and J ends were trimmed by 5 bases and 8 bases, with 13 bases remaining between them. The CDR3, as DNA: TGTGCCAGCAGCCCCCCAACCGCGTATGAGCAGTTCTTC. Its protein product is CASSPPTAYEQFF.

This sequence joins TRBV9 and TRBJ2-7; TRBD1 might be the D (6 bases). The germline V and J ends were trimmed by 4 bases and 2 bases, with 13 bases remaining between them. The CDR3 loop spans 14 amino acids. Germline loops: CDR1 SGDLS, CDR2 YYNGEE. In DNA form, the CDR3 reads TGTGCCAGCAGCCCGAACAGGGCACCCTACGAGCAGTACTTC. It specifies CASSPNRAPYEQYF.

The chain uses TRBV7-9 and TRBJ2-7; 7 bases are a match to TRBD1. The CDR3 has 15 amino acids. Per germline, CDR1 SEHNR and CDR2 FQNEAQ (reference sequence). With V trimmed by 5 bases and J by 2 bases, 9 bases remained unmatched. The DNA for the CDR3 is TGTGCCAGCAGCATCCAGGGACAGCGCCCCTACGAGCAGTACTTC. Translated: CASSIQGQRPYEQYF. The full variable domain, in which reference TRBV7-9 and TRBJ2-7 provide the parts outside the CDR3, is DTGVSQNPRHKITKRGQNVTFRCDPISEHNRLYWYRQTLGQGPEFLTYFQNEAQLEKSRLLSDRFSAERPKGSFSTLEIQRTEQGDSAMYLCASSIQGQRPYEQYFGPGTRLTVT.

In this sample, this clonotype turned up a few times. For the CDR3, the DNA is TGCGCCAGCAGCTTGGGAACGACAGGTTTCCACTACAATGAGCAGTTCTTC. Encoded protein: CASSLGTTGFHYNEQFF. This sequence joins TRBV5-1 and TRBJ2-1; a possible D gene is TRBD1 (6 bases). The V and J ends lost 0 bases and 3 bases respectively, with 16 bases between them. This CDR3 is 17 amino acids long. Germline V gene data show CDR1 as SGHRS and CDR2 as YFSETQ. Complete variable domain (other parts from reference TRBV5-1 and TRBJ2-1): KAGVTQTPRYLIKTRGQQVTLSCSPISGHRSVSWYQQTPGQGLQFLFEYFSETQRNKGNFPGRFSGRQFSNSRSEMNVSTLELGDSALYLCASSLGTTGFHYNEQFFGPGTRLTVL.

The table lists this clonotype with a few counts. This chain links TRBV10-3 with TRBJ2-1; 8 nucleotides match TRBD2. V gave up 4 bases and J gave up 7 bases; unmatched junction bases: 9. The CDR3 has 15 amino acids. Germline V lookup: CDR1 ENHRY, CDR2 SYGVKD. This CDR3 reads CAISGVREGWNEQFF. The CDR3 DNA reads as TGTGCCATCAGTGGGGTACGGGAGGGATGGAATGAGCAGTTCTTC.

This chain uses TRBV6-5 with TRBJ2-7; D ambiguous. The CDR3 runs to 15 residues. Per the germline V gene, CDR1 is MNHEY and CDR2 is SVGAGI. The V gene lost 0 bases and the J gene lost 2 bases, with 11 bases spanning the gap. CDR3 protein: CASSYSRALPYEQYF. The CDR3 coding sequence is TGTGCCAGCAGTTACTCGAGAGCTCTCCCCTACGAGCAGTACTTC.

This clonotype appeared many times. The rearrangement links TRBV30 to TRBJ2-1; D perhaps matches TRBD1 (5 bases). The CDR3 is 14 amino acids. V was trimmed by 2 bases and J by 3 bases, leaving 11 bases between them. The germline V gene encodes CDR1 GTSNPN and CDR2 SVGIG (reference sequence). The DNA of the CDR3 is TGTGCCTGGAGTTTTGGACACCTCTACAATGAGCAGTTCTTC. It specifies CAWSFGHLYNEQFF. The full variable domain, in which reference TRBV30 and TRBJ2-1 provide the parts outside the CDR3, is SQTIHQWPATLVQPVGSPLSLECTVEGTSNPNLYWYRQAAGRGLQLLFYSVGIGQISSEVPQNLSASRPQDRQFILSSKKLLLSDSGFYLCAWSFGHLYNEQFFGPGTRLTVL.

A remark on this clonotype: With a much larger clone just one base away, this may be a read error. The chain recombines TRBV5-1 with TRBJ2-5, with a weak D call TRBD1 (5 bases). Trimming pared 3 bases from V and 1 base from J, leaving 16 bases between. Looked up from germline, CDR1 is SGHRS and CDR2 is YFSETQ. The CDR3 loop spans 16 amino acids. Here the CDR3 DNA reads TGCGCCAGCAGCTCAAGACAGCTCATACCCCAAGAGACCCAGTACTTC. Protein sequence: CASSSRQLIPQETQYF.

In its sample, this clonotype was seen a few times. V usage is TRBV12-3 or TRBV12-4 and J usage is TRBJ1-5; TRBD1 is a possible D gene (5 bases). The CDR3 is 14 residues long. Trimming pared 3 bases from V and 2 bases from J, leaving 8 bases between. CDR3 DNA sequence: TGTGCCAGCAGTTTTTTGGGGGGCAATCAGCCCCAGCATTTT. It encodes CASSFLGGNQPQHF.

This sequence joins TRBV27 and TRBJ2-1; D is unresolved. Trimming cost V 4 bases and J 6 bases, with 28 bases left between them. The CDR3 is 19 residues long. CDR1 is MNHEY and CDR2 is SMNVEV in the germline V gene (reference sequence). CDR3 sequence: CASSWFRIASPARGNEQFF. The CDR3 nucleotides are TGTGCCAGCAGTTGGTTCAGGATAGCATCCCCCGCGCGTGGCAATGAGCAGTTCTTC.